These 5 T cell receptor beta chains came from one sample sequenced in a study of blood T cell repertoires in COVID-19. Only in-frame clones appear in the TCRdb table, and some are missing; sequencing was by immunoSEQ multiplex PCR. The data hold about 380,000 clones, with roughly 85% observed a single time. The sample taken for sequencing was peripheral blood. All receptors come from a woman under 30 with acute or convalescent COVID-19.

The chain recombines TRBV27 with TRBJ1-1, with a possible D match to TRBD1 (6 bases). The CDR3 sequence is 15 residues long. Looked up from germline, CDR1 is MNHEY and CDR2 is SMNVEV (reference sequence). The V gene lost 0 bases and the J gene lost 4 bases, with 12 bases spanning the gap. The CDR3 region has the DNA TGTGCCAGCAGTTTATCGCATAAAGGGGGCACTGAAGCTTTCTTT. This sequence encodes CASSLSHKGGTEAFF.

The V call is TRBV6-5, the J call TRBJ2-5, with TRBD1 identical over 9 bases. The CDR3 has 15 amino acids. Per germline, CDR1 MNHEY and CDR2 SVGAGI. Trimming cost V 2 bases and J 5 bases; bases outside gene matches: 6. CDR3 bases: TGTGCCAGCAGTTACGGGACAGGGTCGTTGGAGACCCAGTACTTC. It yields the protein CASSYGTGSLETQYF.

This chain connects TRBV7-2 to TRBJ2-7, with D possibly TRBD2 on 6 matching bases. The CDR3 has 14 amino acids. CDR1 and CDR2 from the germline V gene are SGHTA and FQGNSA. V shed 5 bases and J shed 3 bases, with 14 bases lying between them. Written as DNA, the CDR3 is TGTGCCAGCAGCGCTCGGACGGGAGACTACGAGCAGTACTTC. It is translated as CASSARTGDYEQYF.

With respect to this clone: One end of the junction is discordant with germline, which a read error may explain. This chain uses TRBV2 with TRBJ2-7; TRBD2 matches at 9 bases. Germline V gene sequence: CDR1 SNHLY, CDR2 FYNNEI. This CDR3 region has 12 residues. The CDR3 DNA reads as TGTGCCAGCAGGGACAACCGCGGGACTAGCTCATTC. Amino acid sequence: CASRDNRGTSSF. The variable domain in full, completed from reference TRBV2 and TRBJ2-7, reads EPEVTQTPSHQVTQMGQEVILRCVPISNHLYFYWYRQILGQKVEFLVSFYNNEISEKSEIFDDQFSVERPDGSNFTLKIRSTKLEDSAMYFCASRDNRGTSSFGPGTRLTVT.

The chain uses TRBV10-1 and TRBJ2-1, with TRBD2 matching 11 bases. CDR1 and CDR2 from the germline V gene are WNHNN and SYGVQD (reference sequence). The CDR3 contains 16 residues. With V trimmed by 0 bases and J by 8 bases, 6 bases remained unmatched. CDR3 in DNA: TGCGCCAGCAGTGAGTCTAGGACTAGCGGGTTAGATGAGCAGTTCTTC. Translated: CASSESRTSGLDEQFF.